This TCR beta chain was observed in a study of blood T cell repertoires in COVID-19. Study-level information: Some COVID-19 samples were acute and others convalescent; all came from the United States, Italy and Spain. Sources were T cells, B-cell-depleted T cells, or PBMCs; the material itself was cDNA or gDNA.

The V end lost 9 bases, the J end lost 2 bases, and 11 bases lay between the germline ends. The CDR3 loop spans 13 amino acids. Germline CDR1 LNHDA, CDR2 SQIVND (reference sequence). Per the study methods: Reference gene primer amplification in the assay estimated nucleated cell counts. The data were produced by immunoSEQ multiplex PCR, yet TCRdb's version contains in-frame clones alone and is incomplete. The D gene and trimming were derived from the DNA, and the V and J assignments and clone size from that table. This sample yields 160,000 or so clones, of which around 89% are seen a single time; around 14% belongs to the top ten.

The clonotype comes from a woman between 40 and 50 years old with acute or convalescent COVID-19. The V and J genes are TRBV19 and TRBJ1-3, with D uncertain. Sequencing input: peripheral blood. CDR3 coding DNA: TGTGCCAGCCAGAACAGAGCTGGAAACACCATATATTTT. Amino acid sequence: CASQNRAGNTIYF.